This TCR beta chain comes out of a study of identical twins (dated by TCRdb to 2015 to 2016). For the wider study: To test whether fetal clonotypes persist, the study used deep sequencing on TCR alpha and beta repertoires from monozygotic twins, unrelated adults of various ages, and cord blood. To rule out contamination, the twin experiments were replicated at different times with different library preparation protocols.

The method behind the library was 5' RACE. These reads were obtained on an Illumina HiSeq 2000. A universal primer binding site was added through template switching, and the final cDNA carried a unique molecular identifier so that TCR cDNA molecules could be counted accurately. Specific primers in the conserved constant-segment region were used to synthesize first-strand cDNA for TCR alpha and beta chains. To control for contamination, every cDNA library carried two barcodes: a SMART-Mk sample barcode plus Illumina barcodes. TruSeq adapter sequences and Illumina sample barcodes were added in two successive PCR steps. Sequencing of the TCR alpha and beta cDNA libraries was done on the Illumina HiSeq platform using custom primers. The source study handled its data this way. MiGEC was used to process raw reads and extract unique molecular identifiers, and MiXCR was used to find CDR3 positions. For each individual, recombination models were inferred using an EM algorithm with the repgenHMM and IGoR tools. The analysis of shared clonotypes was done with the tcR package in R, with sharing normalized by the product of cloneset sizes. Out-of-frame nonproductive sequences were analyzed to study raw recombination free of thymic and clonal selection effects. TCRdb itself trimmed the public reads at Q25 with fastp, ran MiXCR and retained productive beta chains. Entries that share a CDR3 protein sequence are merged under the most common genes and DNA. Here the V and J calls rest on TCRdb's processing, not on the authors' analysis. The sample has around 1.7 million distinct CDR3 sequences on record, around a third of them singletons. Roughly 0.3% of the sample lies in the top ten.

The paper as a whole reports these results and caveats: In monozygotic twins, recombination models systematically underestimated out-of-frame TCR alpha sharing, but the models matched the sharing seen between unrelated individuals. Zero-insertion analyses could be partly confounded by invariant T cells such as MAIT and iNKT, though diverse VJ usage argued against such confounding for most clonotypes. In beta out-of-frame sequences, excess twin sharing was weaker, because having fewer shared sequences lowered the signal-to-noise ratio. Because the same donors could not be followed over many years, the conclusions depended on cross-sectional statistical analysis. Abundant cord blood beta clonotypes had fewer insertions, young adult naive repertoires showed a similar but weaker trend, and memory repertoires showed no such trend. Compared with coincidental sharing between unrelated individuals, out-of-frame TCR alpha sequences shared between twins showed an excess of sequences with low generation probability.

From cysteine to phenylalanine, the CDR3 is 14 amino acids long. Left in the record is the CDR3 DNA by itself, 42 bases read in frame from the first base. Trimming accounts for 6 bases at V and 6 bases at J, while the number of junction bases matched to no gene is 11. Per the germline V gene (reference sequence), DFQATT is the CDR1 and SNEGSKA is the CDR2. Every donor was a healthy Caucasian. This clonotype was found a few times. The antigen it binds to is not known. The record has no base qualities; no much larger clone is one base away. The sequence derives from a newborn girl in good health. Recombination joined TRBV20-1 with TRBJ2-7; 10 middle bases align to TRBD2. The specimen sequenced was cord blood. The CDR3 reads as follows: CSATPLAGVTEQYF. At the DNA level, the sequence is TGCAGTGCAACACCCCTAGCGGGAGTAACCGAGCAGTACTTC.